These T cell receptor beta chains were read from a single sample in a study of CD8 T cells in Susac syndrome. TCRdb analysed the immunoSEQ multiplex PCR reads with MiXCR anew, one entry per CDR3 protein. The table lists about 110,000 distinct CDR3 sequences, roughly 95% of them singletons. Sequences were obtained from CD8+ T cells from PBMCs. Source of these receptors: a human donor with Susac syndrome. CDR3s include the opening cysteine and the closing phenylalanine or tryptophan. D genes are given only for firm matches. Clone size is stated in some rows and not others, as once, few, many or a class when expanded.

CDR3 DNA,CDR3 protein,D gene,J gene,V gene,clone size
TGTGCCAGCAGCCAGGGGACAGGGGGCCCTCCGCTCTTC,CASSQGTGGPPLF,TRBD1,TRBJ1-2,TRBV5-6,once
TGTGCCAGCAGTTCTGACAGCGGCTATGGCTACACCTTC,CASSSDSGYGYTF,NA,TRBJ1-2,TRBV7-3,NA
TGTGCCAGCAGCCAAGATTGGAGGGAGGACTATGGCTACACCTTC,CASSQDWREDYGYTF,NA,TRBJ1-2,TRBV14,NA
TGTGCCAGCAGCCGGTTACAGGAAAGAGACATTCAGTACTTC,CASSRLQERDIQYF,NA,TRBJ2-4,TRBV3-1,NA
TGTGCCAGCAGTCCGCAACAGGGGCGCTCCTACGAGCAGTACTTC,CASSPQQGRSYEQYF,TRBD1,TRBJ2-7,TRBV27,NA
TGTGCCAGTAGTCGGGGCAGCGGGGGGTACAATGAGCAGTTCTTC,CASSRGSGGYNEQFF,TRBD2,TRBJ2-1,TRBV19,NA
TGTGCCAGCAGCTCCGGGTATGAGCAGTTCTTC,CASSSGYEQFF,NA,TRBJ2-1,TRBV5-6,NA
TGTGCCAGCTCACCGTTTAGCACAGGGACCTACAATGAGCAGTTCTTC,CASSPFSTGTYNEQFF,NA,TRBJ2-1,TRBV18,once
TGTGCCAGCAGCTTAGCGCTTCCTGGCGAGCAGTACTTC,CASSLALPGEQYF,NA,TRBJ2-7,TRBV7-9,NA
TGTGCCAGCAGTGAGGTCCGTTCCCCCCCTAATGGCTACACCTTC,CASSEVRSPPNGYTF,NA,TRBJ1-2,TRBV27,once
TGTGCCAGCAGTGAAGCGCTCCAGGGGACTAATGAAAAACTGTTTTTT,CASSEALQGTNEKLFF,NA,TRBJ1-4,TRBV2,NA
TGCAGCGTAGAGCGGGCTAGCGGGGGTCAAGAGACCCAGTACTTC,CSVERASGGQETQYF,TRBD2,TRBJ2-5,TRBV29-1,once
TGTGCCAGCAGTGGGGGACTAGCGGGCCAAGAGACCCAGTACTTC,CASSGGLAGQETQYF,TRBD2,TRBJ2-5,TRBV25-1,NA
TGTGCTAGTGGTTCGGGACAGGTGAATCAGCCCCAGCATTTT,CASGSGQVNQPQHF,TRBD1,TRBJ1-5,TRBV12-5,NA
TGTGCCAGCAGCGGACGGACAGGCCTTGAGACTGAAGCTTTCTTT,CASSGRTGLETEAFF,TRBD1,TRBJ1-1,TRBV9,NA
TGTGCCAGCAGTGATGGGAGCGGTGATACGCAGTATTTT,CASSDGSGDTQYF,NA,TRBJ2-3,TRBV2,NA
TGTGCCAGCGATCGGGCGGCCGCTGAAGCTTTCTTT,CASDRAAAEAFF,NA,TRBJ1-1,TRBV2,NA
TGCGCCAGCGGACATCGGGGGGGCACAGATACGCAGTATTTT,CASGHRGGTDTQYF,TRBD2,TRBJ2-3,TRBV10-2,NA
TGTGCCAGCAGTTACCCAACCACGGTTGAGCAGTTCTTC,CASSYPTTVEQFF,NA,TRBJ2-1,TRBV6-2/TRBV6-3,few
TGTGCCAGCTCACCGGCCCTTAATGATGGCTACACCTTC,CASSPALNDGYTF,NA,TRBJ1-2,TRBV18,NA
TGTGCCAGCAGCAGAGACAGGGACGGTCAGCCCCAGCATTTT,CASSRDRDGQPQHF,TRBD1,TRBJ1-5,TRBV7-9,NA
TGTGCCAGCAGACAATCCCAGGGGGACCAGTACTTC,CASRQSQGDQYF,TRBD1,TRBJ2-5,TRBV3-1,once